The 22 T cell receptor beta chains reported below all come from one sample, sequenced in a study of cytomegalovirus exposure and HLA in healthy donors. Primers: 60 Vbeta forward and 13 Jbeta reverse. Clones were sequenced by immunoSEQ multiplex PCR, and TCRdb holds only the in-frame ones, with some missing. Altogether more than 200,000 clones are present, 65% to 80% being singletons, with the ten largest covering less than 20%. Sequenced: PBMCs. The receptors come from a man aged 40-49 years in good health and CMV-seronegative.

The chain is built from TRBV27 and TRBJ2-5, with a tentative D call TRBD1 (5 bases). Trimming pared 0 bases from V and 2 bases from J, leaving 13 bases between. The germline gives CDR1 MNHEY, CDR2 SMNVEV (reference sequence). The CDR3 totals 16 residues. CDR3: CASSLSIGQGQETQYF. As DNA, the CDR3 is TGTGCCAGCAGTTTATCGATCGGGCAGGGACAAGAGACCCAGTACTTC.

The chain employs TRBV7-8 and TRBJ2-5, with D perhaps TRBD1 (6 bases). The germline CDR1 and CDR2 sequences are SGHVS and FQNEAQ. V was clipped by 3 bases and J by 2 bases, with 13 bases between them. The CDR3 sequence is 15 residues long. The CDR3 reads CASSLGARRQETQYF. CDR3 nucleotide sequence: TGTGCCAGCAGCTTGGGGGCGAGGCGGCAAGAGACCCAGTACTTC. Together with reference TRBV7-8 and TRBJ2-5, the CDR3 gives the full variable domain: GAGVSQSPRYKVAKRGQDVALRCDPISGHVSLFWYQQALGQGPEFLTYFQNEAQLDKSGLPSDRFFAERPEGSVSTLKIQRTQQEDSAVYLCASSLGARRQETQYFGPGTRLLVL.

V usage is TRBV9 and J usage is TRBJ2-1, with TRBD2 matching over 7 bases. Germline V lookup: CDR1 SGDLS, CDR2 YYNGEE. V shed 3 bases and J 3 bases; nucleotides not matched to a gene: 6. There are 15 residues in the CDR3. The CDR3 reads CASSAWDYLYNEQFF. The CDR3 nucleotides read TGTGCCAGCAGCGCTTGGGACTACCTCTACAATGAGCAGTTCTTC.

The chain couples TRBV6-5 to TRBJ2-1; a weak D match, TRBD1 (6 bases). Germline assignment: CDR1 MNHEY and CDR2 SVGAGI. With 4 bases removed from V and 4 bases from J, the gap between germline ends came to 8 bases. CDR3 size: 13 residues. The CDR3 bases are TGTGCCAGCAGTTGGACAGCATACAATGAGCAGTTCTTC. As protein: CASSWTAYNEQFF.

The rearrangement joins TRBV30 to TRBJ2-1; 7 bases are a match to TRBD2. After removal of 7 bases from V and 5 bases from J, the junction contained 8 bases not matched to a gene. Germline CDR1 is GTSNPN and CDR2 is SVGIG (reference sequence). The CDR3 runs 13 residues. The CDR3 coding sequence is TGTGCCTCATCTCGGGGGGTCCACAATGAGCAGTTCTTC. Translation gives CASSRGVHNEQFF.

The gene calls are TRBV19 and TRBJ1-5; D might be TRBD1 (6 bases). Germline V gene lookup returns CDR1 LNHDA and CDR2 SQIVND (reference sequence). V was cut by 0 bases and J by 0 bases, with 15 bases left in between. This CDR3 region has 18 residues. The CDR3 protein is CASSIDRTAEYSNQPQHF. The CDR3 nucleotides are TGTGCCAGTAGTATAGATCGGACAGCTGAATATAGCAATCAGCCCCAGCATTTT. The full variable domain, with the rest looked up from reference TRBV19 and TRBJ1-5, is DGGITQSPKYLFRKEGQNVTLSCEQNLNHDAMYWYRQDPGQGLRLIYYSQIVNDFQKGDIAEGYSVSREKKESFPLTVTSAQKNPTAFYLCASSIDRTAEYSNQPQHFGDGTRLSIL.

The CDR3, as DNA: TGTGCCAGCAGCTTGACAGGGCGCAACACTGAAGCTTTCTTT. It yields the protein CASSLTGRNTEAFF. The chain recombines TRBV5-4 with TRBJ1-1, with D possibly TRBD1 on 6 matching bases. Germline V gives CDR1 SGHNT, CDR2 YYREEE (reference sequence). This CDR3 has 14 residues. Deletions cut 1 base from V and 2 bases from J, with 9 bases between.

This clone has only a few counts. The V and J genes are TRBV6-1 and TRBJ1-1; TRBD1 might be the D (5 bases). The CDR3 is made up of 14 amino acids. V shed 2 bases and J shed 4 bases, with 11 bases lying between them. Germline V lookup: CDR1 MNHNS, CDR2 SASEGT. This CDR3 reads CASSEQGGGTEAFF. The DNA of the CDR3 is TGTGCCAGCAGTGAACAGGGTGGTGGCACTGAAGCTTTCTTT.

Concerning this clone: Other DNA sequences in this sample translate to the same CDR3. The J gene is TRBJ2-5, the V gene TRBV20-1; D remains unclear. CDR1 is DFQATT, CDR2 SNEGSKA, per germline (reference sequence). V dropped 3 bases and J dropped 1 base, with 3 bases sitting between them. CDR3 size: 11 residues. The CDR3 nucleotides read TGCAGTGCTAGTAGCCAAGAGACCCAGTACTTC. Its translation is CSASSQETQYF.

The chain uses TRBV11-2 and TRBJ1-1; 8 bases map to TRBD1. CDR3 size: 13 residues. Trimming cost V 0 bases and J 10 bases; bases outside gene matches: 4. From germline, CDR1 is SGHAT and CDR2 FQNNGV. The CDR3 reads CASSLDLDRGAFF. Written as DNA, the CDR3 is TGTGCCAGCAGCTTAGACCTCGACAGGGGAGCTTTCTTT.

V usage is TRBV5-1 and J usage is TRBJ2-3; D is possibly TRBD2 (6 bases). The CDR3 runs 18 residues. The germline V gene has CDR1 SGHRS and CDR2 YFSETQ. Trimming left V 7 bases short and J 2 bases short, with 26 bases between. The CDR3 DNA is TGCGCCAGCGGACTACTTTCGGTGGGCAGCGGCCTCACAGATACGCAGTATTTT. Its protein product is CASGLLSVGSGLTDTQYF.

This clone has more than one count but fewer than ten. This sequence joins TRBV27 and TRBJ1-2; D is possibly TRBD1 (6 bases). The germline gives CDR1 MNHEY, CDR2 SMNVEV (reference sequence). This CDR3 is built from 14 residues. V was shortened by 10 bases and J by 3 bases, with 18 bases between the two germline ends. The CDR3 sequence is CATLGGGVHYGYTF. The CDR3 DNA reads as TGTGCCACTCTAGGGGGAGGGGTTCACTATGGCTACACCTTC.

V usage is TRBV4-2 and J usage is TRBJ2-2; 7 positions match TRBD2. Trimming cost V 0 bases and J 4 bases; bases outside gene matches: 11. This CDR3 contains 18 residues. CDR1 is LGHNA, CDR2 YNFKEQ, per germline. The CDR3 DNA reads as TGTGCCAGCAGCCAAGATGTCCCTGGGGGGGGGAGCACCGGGGAGCTGTTTTTT. Its protein is CASSQDVPGGGSTGELFF.

The rearrangement links TRBV4-3 to TRBJ2-7; a possible D gene is TRBD2 (6 bases). The germline V and J ends were trimmed by 0 bases and 2 bases, with 14 bases remaining between them. Germline CDR1 reads LGHNA; CDR2 reads YSLEER. The length of the CDR3 is 16 residues. Here the CDR3 reads CASSQEVVAAPYEQYF. CDR3 in DNA: TGCGCCAGCAGCCAAGAGGTAGTAGCGGCGCCCTACGAGCAGTACTTC.

The chain recombines TRBV19 with TRBJ1-1; D is possibly TRBD1 (6 bases). Germline loops: CDR1 LNHDA, CDR2 SQIVND (reference sequence). This CDR3 is built from 14 residues. V was trimmed by 6 bases and J by 0 bases, leaving 11 bases between them. The CDR3 bases are TGTGCCAGTAGCAGCAGGGGACTGAACACTGAAGCTTTCTTT. Translating it yields CASSSRGLNTEAFF.

This sequence joins TRBV2 and TRBJ2-5, with a possible D match to TRBD1 (5 bases). CDR1 is SNHLY and CDR2 is FYNNEI in the germline V gene. CDR3 length equals 13 residues. V lost 10 bases, J lost 0 bases, and 12 bases lay in between. CDR3 bases: TGTGCCACCCAGGGTGAAAACCAAGAGACCCAGTACTTC. Its translation: CATQGENQETQYF.

This clone has just a few counts. The chain uses TRBV16 and TRBJ2-1, with 12 bases lining up with TRBD1. Germline V gene sequence: CDR1 KGHSY, CDR2 FQNENV. V shed 4 bases, J shed 8 bases, and the junction held 9 bases outside the gene matches. This CDR3 is 16 amino acids long. CDR3: CASSLWDRGPGYEQFF. The CDR3 DNA reads TGTGCCAGCAGCCTTTGGGACAGGGGGCCTGGCTATGAGCAGTTCTTC.

The chain employs TRBV9 and TRBJ1-4, with TRBD1 identical over 10 bases. The CDR3 length is 19 residues. Germline V CDR1 and CDR2: SGDLS, YYNGEE. The junction had 15 bases not matched to a gene; V was cut back by 0 bases and J by 7 bases. DNA of the CDR3: TGTGCCAGCAGCGTAGAAAGGGGATCCCGGGACAGGGGTTTTGAAAAACTGTTTTTT. Translated, it gives CASSVERGSRDRGFEKLFF.

The chain is built from TRBV7-9 and TRBJ1-2; 8 bases map to TRBD1. V was clipped by 4 bases and J by 4 bases; unmatched bases: 8. The length of the CDR3 is 15 residues. The germline V gene encodes CDR1 SEHNR and CDR2 FQNEAQ (reference sequence). CDR3 sequence: CASSSSGQAIYGYTF. The CDR3 nucleotides are TGTGCCAGCAGCTCGTCGGGACAGGCGATCTATGGCTACACCTTC.

The J gene is TRBJ1-4, the V gene TRBV19; TRBD1 agrees at 8 bases. The germline gives CDR1 LNHDA, CDR2 SQIVND (reference sequence). The J segment lost 8 bases and the V segment lost 7 bases, leaving 3 bases of the junction unmatched. CDR3 length equals 12 residues. The CDR3 DNA reads TGTGCCAGTATGGACAGGGACGAAAAACTGTTTTTT. Protein sequence: CASMDRDEKLFF.

The chain combines TRBV28 with TRBJ2-1; TRBD1 agrees at 9 bases. Looked up from germline, CDR1 is MDHEN and CDR2 is SYDVKM. The CDR3 has 13 amino acids. With V trimmed by 5 bases and J by 7 bases, 3 bases remained unmatched. In nucleotides, the CDR3 is TGTGCCAGCAGTCTCGGACAGGGGAATGAGCAGTTCTTC. It translates to CASSLGQGNEQFF.

The chain joins TRBV27 to TRBJ1-2; the D is unclear. The CDR3 loop spans 13 amino acids. Trimming took 2 bases from V and 4 from J, leaving 8 bases between them. From germline, CDR1 is MNHEY and CDR2 SMNVEV (reference sequence). CDR3 coding DNA: TGTGCCAGCAGTTTAAGAGGGTTCTATGGCTACACCTTC. Translation gives CASSLRGFYGYTF.